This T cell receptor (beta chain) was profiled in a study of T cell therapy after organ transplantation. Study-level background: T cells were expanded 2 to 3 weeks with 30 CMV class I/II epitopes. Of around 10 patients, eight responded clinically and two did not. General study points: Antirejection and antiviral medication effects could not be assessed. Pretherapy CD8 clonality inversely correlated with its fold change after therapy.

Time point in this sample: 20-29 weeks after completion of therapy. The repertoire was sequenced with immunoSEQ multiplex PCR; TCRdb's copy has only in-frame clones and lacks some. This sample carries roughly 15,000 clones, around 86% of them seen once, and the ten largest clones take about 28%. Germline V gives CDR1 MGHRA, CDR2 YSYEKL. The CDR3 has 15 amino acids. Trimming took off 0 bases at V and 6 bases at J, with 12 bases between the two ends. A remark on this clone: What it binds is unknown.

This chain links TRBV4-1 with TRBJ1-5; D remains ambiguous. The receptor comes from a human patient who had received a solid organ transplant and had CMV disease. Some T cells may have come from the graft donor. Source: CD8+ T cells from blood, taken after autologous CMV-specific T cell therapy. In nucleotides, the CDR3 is TGCGCCAGCAGCCAAGAGCGCGGGTTGGCTCAGCCCCAGCATTTT. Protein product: CASSQERGLAQPQHF.